These T cell receptor beta chains were read from a single sample in a study of T cell responses to AZD1222 COVID-19 vaccine. Libraries were prepared by immunoSEQ multiplex PCR; TCRdb keeps only in-frame clonotypes and omits some of them. The sample includes some 110,000 clones, 89% seen only once; the top ten take approximately 40%. The source material was peripheral blood, sampled 28 days after the second AZD1222 dose. The receptor source for this set is an adult who received the AZD1222 COVID-19 vaccine. Each CDR3 is given with its conserved first and last residue. Each record gives: J gene, V gene, D gene, CDR3 protein. D genes are given only for firm matches.

j_call: TRBJ2-5; v_call: TRBV7-2; d_call: .; cdr3_aa: CASSILSETQYF
j_call: TRBJ2-1; v_call: TRBV19; d_call: TRBD2; cdr3_aa: CASSLTGGYAEQFF
j_call: TRBJ1-4; v_call: TRBV28; d_call: .; cdr3_aa: CASSSYRTEKLFF
j_call: TRBJ1-3; v_call: TRBV23-1; d_call: TRBD1; cdr3_aa: CASRQSTGAGNTIYF
j_call: TRBJ1-5; v_call: TRBV4-1; d_call: .; cdr3_aa: CASSQAGAGAVQPQHF
j_call: TRBJ1-4; v_call: TRBV6-5; d_call: .; cdr3_aa: CASSYSGGRKEKLFF
j_call: TRBJ2-1; v_call: TRBV7-2; d_call: .; cdr3_aa: CASSLARRAIFNEQFF
j_call: TRBJ2-3; v_call: TRBV11-2; d_call: .; cdr3_aa: CASSSGTLENTQYF
j_call: TRBJ2-7; v_call: TRBV3-1/TRBV3-2; d_call: TRBD1; cdr3_aa: CASSPPGGTGGSEQYF
j_call: TRBJ1-5; v_call: TRBV19; d_call: .; cdr3_aa: CASSDEAEDQPQHF
j_call: TRBJ2-1; v_call: TRBV10-1; d_call: TRBD2; cdr3_aa: CASSGASGNGGEQFF
j_call: TRBJ2-5; v_call: TRBV6-5; d_call: TRBD1; cdr3_aa: CASSWAPGQNQETQYF
j_call: TRBJ1-2; v_call: TRBV25-1; d_call: TRBD1; cdr3_aa: CASSEAGTGGLYGYTF
j_call: TRBJ2-7; v_call: TRBV5-4; d_call: .; cdr3_aa: CASSGGKTSSYEQYF
j_call: TRBJ2-1; v_call: TRBV14; d_call: .; cdr3_aa: CASSQQYYNEQFF
j_call: TRBJ1-1; v_call: TRBV2; d_call: .; cdr3_aa: CASSFTTGTGEAFF
j_call: TRBJ1-1; v_call: TRBV7-2; d_call: TRBD1; cdr3_aa: CASSPRQGHLNTEAFF
j_call: TRBJ2-7; v_call: TRBV27; d_call: .; cdr3_aa: CASSKTGPSYEQYF
j_call: TRBJ1-1; v_call: TRBV4-1; d_call: .; cdr3_aa: CASSRFRGDEAFF
j_call: TRBJ2-7; v_call: TRBV7-3; d_call: .; cdr3_aa: CASSLQGSGYEQYF
j_call: TRBJ2-6; v_call: TRBV18; d_call: .; cdr3_aa: CASSPFGRSGANVLTF
j_call: TRBJ1-5; v_call: TRBV2; d_call: .; cdr3_aa: CASSEAIQVNQPQHF
j_call: TRBJ1-4; v_call: TRBV14; d_call: .; cdr3_aa: CASSPIGLNEKLFF
j_call: TRBJ1-3; v_call: TRBV6-7; d_call: TRBD1; cdr3_aa: CASEAGGSSGNTIYF
j_call: TRBJ1-5; v_call: TRBV7-8; d_call: TRBD1; cdr3_aa: CASSLRGQARVHQPQHF
j_call: TRBJ1-1; v_call: TRBV19; d_call: .; cdr3_aa: CASSGMGGARTEAFF